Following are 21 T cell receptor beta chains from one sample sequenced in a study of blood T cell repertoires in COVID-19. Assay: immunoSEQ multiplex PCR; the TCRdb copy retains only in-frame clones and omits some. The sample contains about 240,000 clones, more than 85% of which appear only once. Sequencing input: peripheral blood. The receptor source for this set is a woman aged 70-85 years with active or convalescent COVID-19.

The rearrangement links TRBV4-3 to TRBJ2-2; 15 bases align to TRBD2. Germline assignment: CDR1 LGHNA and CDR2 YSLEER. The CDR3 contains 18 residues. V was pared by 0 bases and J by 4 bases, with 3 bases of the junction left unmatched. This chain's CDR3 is CASSQDRGLAGGTGELFF. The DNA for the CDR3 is TGCGCCAGCAGCCAAGATAGGGGACTAGCGGGGGGCACCGGGGAGCTGTTTTTT.

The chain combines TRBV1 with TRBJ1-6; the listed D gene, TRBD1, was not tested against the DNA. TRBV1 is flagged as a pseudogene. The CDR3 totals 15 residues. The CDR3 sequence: CTSSHLQGRNSPLHF. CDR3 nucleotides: TGCACCAGCAGCCATTTACAGGGAAGGAATTCACCCCTCCACTTT.

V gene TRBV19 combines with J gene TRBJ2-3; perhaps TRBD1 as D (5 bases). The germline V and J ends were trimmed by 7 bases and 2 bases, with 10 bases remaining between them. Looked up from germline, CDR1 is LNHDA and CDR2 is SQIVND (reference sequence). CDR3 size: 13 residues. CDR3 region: CASKQVDTDTQYF. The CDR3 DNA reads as TGTGCCAGTAAACAGGTCGACACAGATACGCAGTATTTT.

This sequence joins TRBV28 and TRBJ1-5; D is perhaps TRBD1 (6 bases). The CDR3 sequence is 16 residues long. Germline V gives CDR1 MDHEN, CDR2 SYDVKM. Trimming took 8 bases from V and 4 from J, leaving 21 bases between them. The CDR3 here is CASSSSRGVRNQPQHF. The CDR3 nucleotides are TGTGCCAGCTCCTCTAGCAGGGGAGTACGGAATCAGCCCCAGCATTTT.

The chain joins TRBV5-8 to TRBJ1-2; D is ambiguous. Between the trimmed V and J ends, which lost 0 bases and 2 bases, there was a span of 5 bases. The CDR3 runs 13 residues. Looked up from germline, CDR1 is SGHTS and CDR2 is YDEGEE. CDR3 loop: CASSLEENYGYTF. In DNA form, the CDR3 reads TGTGCCAGCAGCTTGGAGGAGAACTATGGCTACACCTTC. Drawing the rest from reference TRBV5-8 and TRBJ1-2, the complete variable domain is EAGVTQSPTHLIKTRGQQATLRCSPISGHTSVYWYQQALGLGLQFLLWYDEGEERNRGNFPPRFSGRQFPNYSSELNVNALELEDSALYLCASSLEENYGYTFGSGTRLTVV.

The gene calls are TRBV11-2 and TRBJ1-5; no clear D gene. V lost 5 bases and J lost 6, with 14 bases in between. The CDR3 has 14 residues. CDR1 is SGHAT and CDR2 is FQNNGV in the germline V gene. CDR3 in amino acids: CASSPSRFGQPQHF. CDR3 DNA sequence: TGTGCCAGCAGCCCTTCGAGATTCGGTCAGCCCCAGCATTTT.

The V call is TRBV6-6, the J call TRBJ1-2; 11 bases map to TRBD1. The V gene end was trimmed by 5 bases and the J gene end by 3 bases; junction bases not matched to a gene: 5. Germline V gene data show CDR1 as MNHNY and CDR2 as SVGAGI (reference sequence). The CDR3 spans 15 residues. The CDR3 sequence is CASSHPGQGDYGYTF. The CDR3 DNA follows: TGTGCCAGCAGTCACCCGGGACAGGGGGACTATGGCTACACCTTC.

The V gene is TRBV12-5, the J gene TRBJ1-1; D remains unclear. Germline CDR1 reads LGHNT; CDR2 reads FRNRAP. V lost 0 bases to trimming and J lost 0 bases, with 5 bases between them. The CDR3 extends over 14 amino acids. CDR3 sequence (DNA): TGTGCTAGTGGTTTGGTACCTATGAACACTGAAGCTTTCTTT. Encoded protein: CASGLVPMNTEAFF.

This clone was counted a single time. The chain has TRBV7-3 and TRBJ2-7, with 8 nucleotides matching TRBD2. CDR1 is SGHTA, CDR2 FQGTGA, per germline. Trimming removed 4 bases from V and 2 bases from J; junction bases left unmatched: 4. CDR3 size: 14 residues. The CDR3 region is CASSSGLGAYEQYF. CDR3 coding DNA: TGTGCCAGCAGCTCGGGACTAGGGGCCTACGAGCAGTACTTC.

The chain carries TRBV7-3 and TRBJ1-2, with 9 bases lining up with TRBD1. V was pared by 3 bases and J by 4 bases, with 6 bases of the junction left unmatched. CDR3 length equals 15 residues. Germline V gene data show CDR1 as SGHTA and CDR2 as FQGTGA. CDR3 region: CASSFTGGAGYGYTF. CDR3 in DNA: TGTGCCAGCAGCTTCACAGGGGGCGCTGGCTATGGCTACACCTTC. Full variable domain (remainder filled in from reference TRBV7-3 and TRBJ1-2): GAGVSQTPSNKVTEKGKYVELRCDPISGHTALYWYRQSLGQGPEFLIYFQGTGAADDSGLPNDRFFAVRPEGSVSTLKIQRTERGDSAVYLCASSFTGGAGYGYTFGSGTRLTVV.

The CDR3 here is CASRMDSNSPLHF. CDR3 sequence (DNA): TGTGCCAGCCGAATGGACAGTAATTCACCCCTCCACTTT. The chain joins TRBV6-4 to TRBJ1-6; D is possibly TRBD1 (6 bases). Trimming took 8 bases from V and 6 from J, leaving 11 bases between them. Germline lookup yields CDR1 MRHNA and CDR2 SNTAGT. The CDR3 has 13 residues.

Here the CDR3 DNA reads TGTGCCAGCAGCCAGGGGACAGAATCTGAAAAACTGTTTTTT. It encodes CASSQGTESEKLFF. The V and J genes are TRBV3-1 (or the pseudogene TRBV3-2) and TRBJ1-4; 7 bases match TRBD1. The CDR3 runs to 14 residues. Looked up from germline, CDR1 is LGHDT and CDR2 is YNNKEL (reference sequence). The V segment lost 3 bases and the J segment 7 bases; nucleotides outside the gene matches: 5.

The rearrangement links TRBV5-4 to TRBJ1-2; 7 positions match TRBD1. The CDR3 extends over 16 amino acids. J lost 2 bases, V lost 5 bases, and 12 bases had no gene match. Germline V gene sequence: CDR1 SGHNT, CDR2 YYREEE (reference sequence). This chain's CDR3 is CASSAPRDRYNYGYTF. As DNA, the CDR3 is TGTGCCAGCAGTGCTCCCCGGGACAGATACAACTATGGCTACACCTTC.

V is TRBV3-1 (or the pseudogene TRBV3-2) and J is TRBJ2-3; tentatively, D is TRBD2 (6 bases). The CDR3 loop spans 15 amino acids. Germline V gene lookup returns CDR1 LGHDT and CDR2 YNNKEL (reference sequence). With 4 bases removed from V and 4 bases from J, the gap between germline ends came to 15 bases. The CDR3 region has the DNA TGTGCCAGCAGCCTGGAGGGTAGGAGATCAGATACGCAGTATTTT. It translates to CASSLEGRRSDTQYF.

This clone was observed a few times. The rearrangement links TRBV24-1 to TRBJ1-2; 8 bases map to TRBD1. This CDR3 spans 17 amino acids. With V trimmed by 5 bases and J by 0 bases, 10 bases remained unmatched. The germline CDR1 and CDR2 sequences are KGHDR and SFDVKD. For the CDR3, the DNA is TGTGCCACCAGTGGCCTGGACAGGGTGGAGGCTAACTATGGCTACACCTTC. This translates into CATSGLDRVEANYGYTF.

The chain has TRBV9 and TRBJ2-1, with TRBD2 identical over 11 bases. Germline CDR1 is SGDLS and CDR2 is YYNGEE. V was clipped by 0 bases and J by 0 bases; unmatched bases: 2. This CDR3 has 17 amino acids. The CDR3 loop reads CASSVGLAGSSYNEQFF. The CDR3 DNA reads TGTGCCAGCAGCGTAGGACTAGCGGGGAGCTCCTACAATGAGCAGTTCTTC.

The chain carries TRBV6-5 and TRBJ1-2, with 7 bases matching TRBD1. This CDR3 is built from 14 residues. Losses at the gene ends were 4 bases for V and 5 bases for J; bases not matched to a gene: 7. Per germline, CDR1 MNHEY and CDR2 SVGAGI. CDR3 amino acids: CASSSSGGKYGYTF. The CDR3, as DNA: TGTGCCAGCAGTTCATCAGGGGGGAAGTATGGCTACACCTTC.

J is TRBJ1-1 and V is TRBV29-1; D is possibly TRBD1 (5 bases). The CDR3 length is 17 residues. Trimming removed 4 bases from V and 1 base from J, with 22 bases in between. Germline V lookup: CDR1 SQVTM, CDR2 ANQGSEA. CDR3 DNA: TGCAGCGTTGCTCCCCAACGGGGGGTCTCTTCGAACACTGAAGCTTTCTTT. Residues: CSVAPQRGVSSNTEAFF.

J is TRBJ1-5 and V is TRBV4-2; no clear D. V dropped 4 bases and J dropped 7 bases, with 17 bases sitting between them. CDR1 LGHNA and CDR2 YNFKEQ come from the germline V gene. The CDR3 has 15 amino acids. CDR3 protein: CASSPQHPGSQPQHF. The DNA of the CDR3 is TGTGCCAGCAGCCCCCAGCACCCTGGTAGCCAGCCCCAGCATTTT.

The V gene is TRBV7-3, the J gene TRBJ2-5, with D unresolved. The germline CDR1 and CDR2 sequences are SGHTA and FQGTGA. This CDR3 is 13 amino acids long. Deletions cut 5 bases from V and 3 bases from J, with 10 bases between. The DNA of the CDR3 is TGTGCCAGCAGCACTACTGTGAAAGAGACCCAGTACTTC. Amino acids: CASSTTVKETQYF. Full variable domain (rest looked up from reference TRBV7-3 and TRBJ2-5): GAGVSQTPSNKVTEKGKYVELRCDPISGHTALYWYRQSLGQGPEFLIYFQGTGAADDSGLPNDRFFAVRPEGSVSTLKIQRTERGDSAVYLCASSTTVKETQYFGPGTRLLVL.

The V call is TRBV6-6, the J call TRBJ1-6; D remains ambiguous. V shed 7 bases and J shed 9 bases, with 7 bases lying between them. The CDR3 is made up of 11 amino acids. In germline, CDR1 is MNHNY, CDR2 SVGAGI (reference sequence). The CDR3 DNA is TGTGCCAGCACCCCAGGTTCACCCCTCCACTTT. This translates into CASTPGSPLHF.